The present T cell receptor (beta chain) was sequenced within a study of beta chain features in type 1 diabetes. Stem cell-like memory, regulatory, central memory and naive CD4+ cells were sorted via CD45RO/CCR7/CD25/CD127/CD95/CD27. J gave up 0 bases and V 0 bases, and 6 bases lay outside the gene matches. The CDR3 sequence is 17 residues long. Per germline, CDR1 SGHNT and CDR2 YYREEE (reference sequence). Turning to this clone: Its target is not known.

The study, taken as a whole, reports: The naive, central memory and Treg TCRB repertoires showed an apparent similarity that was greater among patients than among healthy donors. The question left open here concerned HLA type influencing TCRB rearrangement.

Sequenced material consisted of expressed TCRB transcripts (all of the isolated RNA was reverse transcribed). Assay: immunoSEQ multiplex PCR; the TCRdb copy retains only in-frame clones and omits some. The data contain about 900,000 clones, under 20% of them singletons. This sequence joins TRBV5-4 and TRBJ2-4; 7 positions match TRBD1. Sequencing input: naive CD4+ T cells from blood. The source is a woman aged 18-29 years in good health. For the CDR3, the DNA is TGTGCCAGCAGCTTGGACCGGGACAGCGTAGCCAAAAACATTCAGTACTTC. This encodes CASSLDRDSVAKNIQYF.